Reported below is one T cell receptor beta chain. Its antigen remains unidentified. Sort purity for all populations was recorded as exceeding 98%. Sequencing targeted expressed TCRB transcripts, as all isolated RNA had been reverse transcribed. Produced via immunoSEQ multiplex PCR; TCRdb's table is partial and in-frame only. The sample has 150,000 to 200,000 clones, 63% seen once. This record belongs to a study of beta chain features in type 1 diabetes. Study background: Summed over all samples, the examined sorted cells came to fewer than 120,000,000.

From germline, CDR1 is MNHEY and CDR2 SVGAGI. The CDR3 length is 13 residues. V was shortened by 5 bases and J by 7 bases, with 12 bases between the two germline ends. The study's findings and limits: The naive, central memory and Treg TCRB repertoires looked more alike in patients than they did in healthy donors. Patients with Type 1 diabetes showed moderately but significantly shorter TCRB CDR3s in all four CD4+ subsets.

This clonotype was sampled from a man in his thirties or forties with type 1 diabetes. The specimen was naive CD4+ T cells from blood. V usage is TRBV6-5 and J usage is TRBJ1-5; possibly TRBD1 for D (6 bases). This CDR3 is CASSPGGGQPQHF. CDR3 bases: TGTGCCAGCAGTCCGGGAGGGGGACAGCCCCAGCATTTT.